This T cell receptor beta chain was recorded in a study of blood T cells in healthy people across ages. Through a sample-barcoded 5' primer and a J-beta primer mix, a second PCR was run for about 6 to 11 cycles. TCRdb re-analysed the 5' RACE reads in MiXCR, keeping a single row per CDR3 protein. The sample gives 1.2 million to 1.5 million distinct CDR3 sequences, approximately 63% of which show up once; roughly 6.3% is in the top ten. The CDR3 is 16 amino acids. Trimming took 4 bases from V and 3 from J; bases not matched to a gene: 9. CDR1 and CDR2 (germline): MNHNY, SVGAGI (reference sequence). The V and J genes are TRBV6-6 and TRBJ2-3, with 8 bases fitting TRBD2. Material for sequencing was blood. The receptor's source is a man between 18 and 29 years old in good health. The CDR3 DNA reads as TGTGCCAGCAGTTTATCAGCGGGAGAAGGTACAGATACGCAGTATTTT. This sequence encodes CASSLSAGEGTDTQYF.